This TCR beta chain is drawn from a study of OX40 agonist ivuxolimab in advanced cancers. General study findings and limits: The study observed clonal expansion of CD4+ and CD8+ blood T cells by week 6 at 0.1 to 3.0 mg/kg.

The data were produced by immunoSEQ multiplex PCR, yet TCRdb's version contains in-frame clones alone and is incomplete. Found here are roughly 45,000 clones, about 93% of them singletons; the top ten hold approximately 6.8%. Of note for this clone: Its antigen is unknown.

CDR1 LNHDA and CDR2 SQIVND come from the germline V gene (reference sequence). Trimming pared 3 bases from V and 3 bases from J, leaving 14 bases between. The CDR3 is 15 residues long. The rearrangement joins TRBV19 to TRBJ1-2; D is possibly TRBD1 (5 bases). This clonotype was obtained from an adult with an advanced solid tumor such as melanoma, head and neck, liver or kidney cancer. The sample consisted of CD4+ or CD8+ T cells sorted from blood, taken in a trial of the OX40 agonist ivuxolimab. The CDR3 loop is CASSIGAPVDYGYTF. Written as DNA, the CDR3 is TGTGCCAGTAGTATTGGGGCCCCGGTTGACTATGGCTACACCTTC.